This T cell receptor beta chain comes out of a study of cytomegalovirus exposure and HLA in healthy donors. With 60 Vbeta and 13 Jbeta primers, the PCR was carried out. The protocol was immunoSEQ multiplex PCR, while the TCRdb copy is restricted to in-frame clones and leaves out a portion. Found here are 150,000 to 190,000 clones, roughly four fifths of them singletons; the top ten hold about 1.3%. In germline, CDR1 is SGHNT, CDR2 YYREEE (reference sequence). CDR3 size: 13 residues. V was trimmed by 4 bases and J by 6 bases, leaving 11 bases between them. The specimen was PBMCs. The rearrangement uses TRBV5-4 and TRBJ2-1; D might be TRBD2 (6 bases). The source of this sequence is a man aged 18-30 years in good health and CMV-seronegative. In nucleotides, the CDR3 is TGTGCCAGCAGCCCGGGGAGGTCCAATGAGCAGTTCTTC. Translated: CASSPGRSNEQFF. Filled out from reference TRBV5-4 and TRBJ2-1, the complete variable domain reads ETGVTQSPTHLIKTRGQQVTLRCSSQSGHNTVSWYQQALGQGPQFIFQYYREEENGRGNFPPRFSGLQFPNYSSELNVNALELDDSALYLCASSPGRSNEQFFGPGTRLTVL.